This TCR beta chain comes out of a study of patients and donors after allogeneic stem cell transplantation. A single record per CDR3 protein comes from TCRdb applying MiXCR to the RT-PCR reads. The sample shows over 350,000 distinct CDR3 sequences, around 15% of them seen only once. The CDR3 extends over 16 amino acids. V lost 5 bases, J lost 3 bases, and 6 bases stayed unmatched. From germline, CDR1 is SGHTA and CDR2 FQGTGA. The sample consisted of blood, either unsorted or a sorted T cell fraction (not recorded which). This chain joins TRBV7-3 and TRBJ2-5; 13 nucleotides agree with TRBD2. The source of this sequence is a human donor who was either an allogeneic HSCT recipient or a stem cell or donor lymphocyte infusion donor (not recorded which). It is not recorded whose cells these are; they may come from a transplant donor. CDR3 loop: CASSLTSGGAEETQYF. In DNA, the CDR3 is TGTGCCAGCAGCCTTACTAGCGGGGGGGCCGAAGAGACCCAGTACTTC.